Each of the 10 T cell receptor beta chains below was sequenced from the same sample in a study of STAT5B mutations in CD4+ large granular lymphocyte leukemia. The data were produced by immunoSEQ multiplex PCR, yet TCRdb's version contains in-frame clones alone and is incomplete. The table lists 35,000 to 45,000 clones, just over 85% of them singletons, with 2.5% to 3% in the top ten. Sequenced input: CD4+ T cells from blood buffy coats. The receptors shown here come from a human donor in good health.

The chain employs TRBV5-1 and TRBJ2-7; tentatively, D is TRBD2 (7 bases). V was clipped by 3 bases and J by 6 bases, with 22 bases between them. The germline gives CDR1 SGHRS, CDR2 YFSETQ. The CDR3 runs 16 residues. CDR3 in DNA: TGCGCCAGCAGCTCCCACCTACGGGGGGCGCCAGGCGAGCAGTACTTC. Amino acid sequence: CASSSHLRGAPGEQYF.

This chain joins TRBV6-5 and TRBJ2-7; D uncertain. In germline, CDR1 is MNHEY, CDR2 SVGAGI. V gave up 8 bases and J gave up 2 bases, with 13 bases separating them. This CDR3 has 13 residues. CDR3 loop: CASGTRTPYEQYF. CDR3 in DNA: TGTGCCAGCGGAACCCGGACGCCCTACGAGCAGTACTTC.

V gene TRBV15 combines with J gene TRBJ2-1; 11 nucleotides line up with TRBD2. After removal of 3 bases from V and 3 bases from J, the junction contained 7 bases not matched to a gene. In germline, CDR1 is LNHNV, CDR2 YYDKDF (reference sequence). The CDR3 length is 17 residues. DNA for the CDR3: TGTGCCACCAGCAGTTCTTTTAGCGGGAGGGTCTACAATGAGCAGTTCTTC. This gives the protein CATSSSFSGRVYNEQFF. The variable domain in full, completed from reference TRBV15 and TRBJ2-1, reads DAMVIQNPRYQVTQFGKPVTLSCSQTLNHNVMYWYQQKSSQAPKLLFHYYDKDFNNEADTPDNFQSRRPNTSFCFLDIRSPGLGDTAMYLCATSSSFSGRVYNEQFFGPGTRLTVL.

The V gene is TRBV6-1, the J gene TRBJ1-5, with 8 nucleotides matching TRBD1. The junction had 3 bases not matched to a gene; V was cut back by 3 bases and J by 8 bases. Germline CDR1 reads MNHNS; CDR2 reads SASEGT. The CDR3 runs 13 residues. CDR3 sequence: CASSDRGQKPQHF. The CDR3 DNA reads TGTGCCAGCAGTGACAGGGGGCAGAAGCCCCAGCATTTT.

This sequence joins TRBV11-2 and TRBJ2-5; 8 bases line up with TRBD2. V was clipped by 3 bases and J by 5 bases; unmatched bases: 2. Germline CDR1 is SGHAT and CDR2 is FQNNGV. This CDR3 has 13 amino acids. The DNA of the CDR3 is TGTGCCAGCAGCTTCGGGAGGGTTGAGACCCAGTACTTC. Its protein product is CASSFGRVETQYF.

The J gene is TRBJ2-7, the V gene TRBV5-6, with 13 positions matching TRBD2. Germline V gene lookup returns CDR1 SGHDT and CDR2 YYEEEE. The J segment lost 7 bases and the V segment lost 4 bases, leaving 8 bases of the junction unmatched. This CDR3 contains 15 residues. CDR3 DNA: TGTGCCAGCAGCCGCCCCGGGACTAGCGGGAAAGAGCAGTACTTC. This encodes CASSRPGTSGKEQYF.

This sequence joins TRBV19 and TRBJ2-7, with D perhaps matching TRBD2 (5 bases). Per germline, CDR1 LNHDA and CDR2 SQIVND (reference sequence). Trimming pared 6 bases from V and 1 base from J, leaving 10 bases between. This CDR3 spans 13 amino acids. CDR3: CASRLATSYEQYF. CDR3 nucleotide sequence: TGTGCCAGTAGGCTAGCTACGTCCTACGAGCAGTACTTC. The whole variable domain, filled in from reference TRBV19 and TRBJ2-7, reads DGGITQSPKYLFRKEGQNVTLSCEQNLNHDAMYWYRQDPGQGLRLIYYSQIVNDFQKGDIAEGYSVSREKKESFPLTVTSAQKNPTAFYLCASRLATSYEQYFGPGTRLTVT.

This clone showed up just once. This chain uses TRBV18 with TRBJ1-4; 7 positions match TRBD1. Germline-derived CDR1 and CDR2 are KGHSH and LQKENI. Trimming took 3 bases from V and 5 from J; bases not matched to a gene: 6. This CDR3 spans 15 amino acids. The CDR3 DNA reads as TGTGCCAGCTCACCCAGGACAGGAGGGAATGAAAAACTGTTTTTT. Translated: CASSPRTGGNEKLFF.

J is TRBJ2-3 and V is TRBV6-4; D call uncertain. Germline lookup yields CDR1 MRHNA and CDR2 SNTAGT. This CDR3 contains 15 residues. Trimming left V 2 bases short and J 4 bases short, with 13 bases between. DNA of the CDR3: TGTGCCAGCAGTGACCCTACCCTAGGATCAGATACGCAGTATTTT. Translation: CASSDPTLGSDTQYF.

This clone showed up just a few times. This chain links TRBV18 with TRBJ2-7, with TRBD1 matching 8 bases. This CDR3 comprises 15 residues. Germline values: CDR1 KGHSH, CDR2 LQKENI. V dropped 2 bases and J dropped 4; count of bases not matched to a gene: 7. CDR3 region: CASSPKRQGRYEQYF. DNA for the CDR3: TGTGCCAGCTCACCAAAAAGACAGGGGAGGTACGAGCAGTACTTC. Combining the CDR3 with reference TRBV18 and TRBJ2-7 gives the whole variable domain NAGVMQNPRHLVRRRGQEARLRCSPMKGHSHVYWYRQLPEEGLKFMVYLQKENIIDESGMPKERFSAEFPKEGPSILRIQQVVRGDSAAYFCASSPKRQGRYEQYFGPGTRLTVT.